Listed here are 20 T cell receptor beta chains from one sample, sequenced in a study of CD8+CD57+ T cells in acquired aplastic anemia. For CDR3 and TCR beta VDJ profiling, genomic DNA was the template used. MiXCR, run by TCRdb on the reads, gives a single entry per CDR3 protein. This table holds fewer than 200,000 distinct CDR3 sequences, about 60% found once. Sequencing input: sorted CD4+, CD8+, or CD8+CD57+ T cells (not recorded which) from PBMCs. These receptors originate from a human donor in good health.

The sample holds one count of this clonotype. The chain is built from TRBV19 and TRBJ1-2; D possibly corresponds to TRBD1 (6 bases). The V gene lost 6 bases and the J gene lost 1 base, with 27 bases spanning the gap. This CDR3 has 19 amino acids. Germline lookup yields CDR1 LNHDA and CDR2 SQIVND (reference sequence). The CDR3 here is CASRGRSAQGRGGNYGYTF. The CDR3 DNA is TGTGCCAGTAGAGGCCGATCCGCACAGGGAAGAGGGGGTAACTATGGCTACACCTTC.

This clonotype occurred a few times. This chain connects TRBV20-1 to TRBJ2-7, with TRBD1 as a possible D gene (5 bases). Germline loops: CDR1 DFQATT, CDR2 SNEGSKA (reference sequence). CDR3 length equals 13 residues. Trimming pared 3 bases from V and 4 bases from J, leaving 13 bases between. The DNA of the CDR3 is TGCAGTGCTAGGGCAGGGATCAAATACGAGCAGTACTTC. Its protein is CSARAGIKYEQYF.

The chain is built from TRBV5-1 and TRBJ2-7; 11 bases agree with TRBD1. CDR3 length equals 15 residues. J gave up 3 bases and V 4 bases, and 6 bases lay outside the gene matches. From germline, CDR1 is SGHRS and CDR2 YFSETQ. CDR3 in DNA: TGCGCCAGCAGCAACACCGGGACAGGGGGCTACGAGCAGTACTTC. Translated: CASSNTGTGGYEQYF.

This clonotype was seen many times. The chain joins TRBV7-9 to TRBJ1-2, with D maybe TRBD1 (5 bases). Looked up from germline, CDR1 is SEHNR and CDR2 is FQNEAQ (reference sequence). This CDR3 comprises 16 residues. V lost 3 bases, J lost 1 base, and 15 bases lay in between. The CDR3 nucleotides read TGTGCCAGCAGCTTGTCCAGGGACGTAAATAACTATGGCTACACCTTC. Translated: CASSLSRDVNNYGYTF.

This clonotype was observed once. J is TRBJ2-7 and V is TRBV7-2; 8 nucleotides agree with TRBD2. The CDR3 spans 15 residues. From germline, CDR1 is SGHTA and CDR2 FQGNSA. V lost 2 bases, J lost 3 bases, and 6 bases stayed unmatched. The CDR3 protein is CASSLRGAGGYEQYF. Here the CDR3 DNA reads TGTGCCAGCAGCTTAAGGGGGGCGGGAGGCTACGAGCAGTACTTC.

About this clonotype: The junction and the germline gene differ at one end; a read error may be behind it. The chain uses TRBV7-9 and TRBJ1-2; 7 bases agree with TRBD1. Germline V CDR1 and CDR2: SEHNR, FQNEAQ (reference sequence). This CDR3 is 15 amino acids long. The CDR3 here is CASSLEGTVDYGYTF. CDR3 coding DNA: TGCGCCAGCAGCTTGGAAGGGACAGTAGACTATGGCTACACCTTC.

The chain carries TRBV12-3 or TRBV12-4 and TRBJ2-3; a weak D match, TRBD2 (5 bases). Trimming pared 5 bases from V and 5 bases from J, leaving 14 bases between. The CDR3 sequence is 14 residues long. CDR3 nucleotide sequence: TGTGCCAGCAGTAGGGTTGGAGGCAAAGATACGCAGTATTTT. Protein product: CASSRVGGKDTQYF.

About this clonotype itself: This clone may be a read error of a much larger clone one base away. The V and J genes are TRBV13 and TRBJ2-1; D not certain. The CDR3 is made up of 17 amino acids. Looked up from germline, CDR1 is PRHDT and CDR2 is FYEKMQ (reference sequence). V was clipped by 10 bases and J by 3 bases, with 25 bases between them. The CDR3, as DNA: TGTGCCACCGACCGGAACTTGGAATCGGGTCACTACAATGAGCAGTTCTTC. It is translated as CATDRNLESGHYNEQFF.

The V and J genes are TRBV5-5 and TRBJ2-7; D remains unclear. This CDR3 comprises 13 residues. Germline V CDR1 and CDR2: SGHKS, YYEKEE (reference sequence). The germline V and J ends were trimmed by 0 bases and 6 bases, with 10 bases remaining between them. CDR3 bases: TGTGCCAGCAGCTTGGTACCAGACTTCGAGCAGTACTTC. As protein: CASSLVPDFEQYF.

The rearrangement uses TRBV15 and TRBJ2-1; D is perhaps TRBD2 (6 bases). V lost 0 bases and J 5 bases, leaving 8 bases between the germline ends. The CDR3 runs 14 residues. Germline V lookup: CDR1 LNHNV, CDR2 YYDKDF (reference sequence). The CDR3: CATSRDGEDNEQFF. CDR3 bases: TGTGCCACCAGCAGAGATGGGGAGGACAATGAGCAGTTCTTC.

The V gene is TRBV19, the J gene TRBJ2-2; D is unresolved. The germline gives CDR1 LNHDA, CDR2 SQIVND (reference sequence). The CDR3 consists of 13 residues. Trimming removed 6 bases from V and 6 bases from J, with 11 bases in between. The CDR3 region has the DNA TGTGCCAGTAGATACGGAATATCCGGGGAGCTGTTTTTT. This encodes CASRYGISGELFF.

The chain couples TRBV7-9 to TRBJ1-1; D remains unclear. Deletions cut 3 bases from V and 3 bases from J, with 11 bases between. The CDR3 length is 14 residues. Germline CDR1 reads SEHNR; CDR2 reads FQNEAQ (reference sequence). The CDR3 protein is CASSLGRSDTEAFF. As DNA, the CDR3 is TGTGCCAGCAGCTTGGGCAGATCGGACACTGAAGCTTTCTTT.

The chain links TRBV2 to TRBJ2-5; TRBD1 matches at 8 bases. Per the germline V gene, CDR1 is SNHLY and CDR2 is FYNNEI. V lost 6 bases and J lost 4; bases outside the gene matches: 7. The CDR3 is made up of 14 amino acids. In nucleotides, the CDR3 is TGTGCCAGCAGGATCCAGGGGGCTGGAGAGACCCAGTACTTC. This sequence encodes CASRIQGAGETQYF.

The rearrangement links TRBV19 to TRBJ1-6; possibly TRBD1 for D (5 bases). The CDR3 is made up of 13 amino acids. The germline CDR1 and CDR2 sequences are LNHDA and SQIVND (reference sequence). Trimming took 6 bases from V and 7 from J, leaving 10 bases between them. CDR3 DNA sequence: TGTGCCAGTAGAACTTCAGGGAATTCACCCCTCCACTTT. Amino acids: CASRTSGNSPLHF.

The CDR3 bases are TGTGCCAGCAGTGAAGGGACTAGCGGGAGTGTCGAGCAGTACTTC. It translates to CASSEGTSGSVEQYF. The V gene is TRBV6-1, the J gene TRBJ2-7; 13 nucleotides align to TRBD2. This CDR3 has 15 amino acids. Germline V gene sequence: CDR1 MNHNS, CDR2 SASEGT. The V and J ends lost 1 base and 6 bases, in that order; junction bases with no gene match: 3.

This clonotype was found many times. The genes are TRBV9 and TRBJ2-5, with D unclear. V was cut by 0 bases and J by 5 bases, with 14 bases left in between. The CDR3 loop spans 15 amino acids. The germline gives CDR1 SGDLS, CDR2 YYNGEE. As DNA, the CDR3 is TGTGCCAGCAGCGTAGACGGGTCTCTCGAGGAGACCCAGTACTTC. This encodes CASSVDGSLEETQYF.

The V gene is TRBV7-9, the J gene TRBJ2-1; a possible D gene is TRBD2 (6 bases). Germline V gives CDR1 SEHNR, CDR2 FQNEAQ (reference sequence). This CDR3 is built from 15 residues. Trimming removed 4 bases from V and 9 bases from J, with 19 bases in between. This chain's CDR3 is CASSSMRDAYPEQFF. The CDR3 DNA sequence: TGTGCCAGCAGCTCGATGCGGGACGCCTATCCTGAGCAGTTCTTC.

The chain employs TRBV20-1 and TRBJ1-3, with a weak D call TRBD1 (6 bases). The CDR3 extends over 15 amino acids. Trimming stripped 5 bases from V and 0 bases from J, with 14 bases between. Germline CDR1 and CDR2: DFQATT and SNEGSKA (reference sequence). The CDR3: CSALDRLNSGNTIYF. The CDR3 DNA reads as TGCAGTGCTCTCGACAGGCTGAACTCTGGAAACACCATATATTTT.

The DNA of the CDR3 is TGCAGTGCTAGAGGTTCTAGCGGGAGAGAGACCCAGTACTTC. Protein product: CSARGSSGRETQYF. The gene calls are TRBV20-1 and TRBJ2-5, with 10 bases identical to TRBD2. CDR3 length: 14 amino acids. The V gene's germline CDR1 is DFQATT and CDR2 SNEGSKA (reference sequence). J gave up 4 bases and V 1 base, and 3 bases lay outside the gene matches.

The genes are TRBV7-9 and TRBJ2-7; 14 nucleotides align to TRBD2. J lost 5 bases, V lost 5 bases, and 5 bases had no gene match. CDR1 SEHNR and CDR2 FQNEAQ come from the germline V gene (reference sequence). The CDR3 has 15 amino acids. The CDR3 here is CASSLPGLAGDEQYF. As DNA, the CDR3 is TGTGCCAGCAGCCTCCCGGGACTAGCGGGAGACGAGCAGTACTTC.